These 25 T cell receptor beta chains originate from one sample sequenced in a study of blood T cell repertoires in COVID-19. Clones were sequenced by immunoSEQ multiplex PCR, and TCRdb holds only the in-frame ones, with some missing. The sample consists of about 340,000 clones, approximately 86% of them appearing once. Sample: peripheral blood. Source of these receptors: a woman aged 60-75 years with COVID-19, enrolled during active disease.

The chain is built from TRBV5-1 and TRBJ1-1, with unresolved D. The CDR3 runs 14 residues. V was pared by 4 bases and J by 0 bases, with 10 bases between. Looked up from germline, CDR1 is SGHRS and CDR2 is YFSETQ. For the CDR3, the DNA is TGCGCCAGCAGCCCTCAGAACCTGAACACTGAAGCTTTCTTT. Amino acids: CASSPQNLNTEAFF.

The rearrangement uses TRBV5-1 and TRBJ1-5, with TRBD1 as a possible D gene (6 bases). Germline V lookup: CDR1 SGHRS, CDR2 YFSETQ. CDR3 length: 14 amino acids. The V end lost 3 bases, the J end lost 1 base, and 8 bases lay between the germline ends. The CDR3 coding sequence is TGCGCCAGCAGCTCGGACAGAAGCAATCAGCCCCAGCATTTT. Its translation is CASSSDRSNQPQHF.

The chain has TRBV12-3 or TRBV12-4 and TRBJ1-1; D uncertain. The CDR3 sequence is 12 residues long. V lost 6 bases to trimming and J lost 0 bases, with 5 bases between them. CDR3: CASSYMNTEAFF. Here the CDR3 DNA reads TGTGCCAGCAGCTATATGAACACTGAAGCTTTCTTT.

V and J are TRBV7-2 and TRBJ2-1; TRBD2 matches 9 bases. The CDR3 covers 16 residues. Germline V gives CDR1 SGHTA, CDR2 FQGNSA. J gave up 8 bases and V 5 bases, and 13 bases lay outside the gene matches. CDR3 residues: CASSKGGSGGWDEQFF. CDR3 bases: TGTGCCAGCAGCAAAGGCGGTAGCGGGGGCTGGGATGAGCAGTTCTTC.

The rearrangement uses TRBV2 and TRBJ1-5; D remains ambiguous. Germline CDR1 and CDR2: SNHLY and FYNNEI. The CDR3 runs 13 residues. Trimming stripped 4 bases from V and 3 bases from J, with 7 bases between. The DNA for the CDR3 is TGTGCCAGCAGTGGACACCCCAATCAGCCCCAGCATTTT. It codes for CASSGHPNQPQHF.

The V call is TRBV25-1, the J call TRBJ2-5; the match to TRBD2 covers 15 bases. Per the germline V gene, CDR1 is MGHDK and CDR2 is SYGVNS. V lost 3 bases, J lost 2 bases, and 7 bases stayed unmatched. This CDR3 region has 18 residues. The DNA for the CDR3 is TGTGCCAGCAGTGAGCCCGGGACTAGCGGGGGGACGCAAGAGACCCAGTACTTC. Residues: CASSEPGTSGGTQETQYF.

The V and J genes are TRBV5-4 and TRBJ1-2, with D possibly TRBD1 on 6 matching bases. CDR1 and CDR2 (germline): SGHNT, YYREEE (reference sequence). CDR3 length equals 14 residues. V was trimmed by 0 bases and J by 2 bases, leaving 8 bases between them. The CDR3 DNA reads as TGTGCCAGCAGCTTGGGGGGGCGGAACTATGGCTACACCTTC. It is translated as CASSLGGRNYGYTF.

V and J are TRBV9 and TRBJ2-2; perhaps TRBD1 as D (5 bases). Germline V gives CDR1 SGDLS, CDR2 YYNGEE. This CDR3 spans 15 amino acids. Trimming cost V 2 bases and J 0 bases, with 8 bases left between them. CDR3 nucleotide sequence: TGTGCCAGCAGCGTCCGACAGACGAACACCGGGGAGCTGTTTTTT. Its protein product is CASSVRQTNTGELFF. Based on the CDR3 plus reference TRBV9 and TRBJ2-2, the full variable domain is DSGVTQTPKHLITATGQRVTLRCSPRSGDLSVYWYQQSLDQGLQFLIQYYNGEERAKGNILERFSAQQFPDLHSELNLSSLELGDSALYFCASSVRQTNTGELFFGEGSRLTVL.

This chain joins TRBV5-4 and TRBJ2-5; 7 positions agree with TRBD1. Germline V gene sequence: CDR1 SGHNT, CDR2 YYREEE (reference sequence). V shed 5 bases and J 5 bases; nucleotides not matched to a gene: 9. The CDR3 runs to 14 residues. CDR3 sequence (DNA): TGTGCCAGCAGTCGACAGGGAGCGGAGGAGACCCAGTACTTC. The encoded protein is CASSRQGAEETQYF.

The CDR3 loop reads CASSYSVSSGNTIYF. In nucleotides, the CDR3 is TGTGCCAGCAGTTACAGTGTGAGCTCTGGAAACACCATATATTTT. The gene calls are TRBV6-5 and TRBJ1-3, with D unresolved. Germline CDR1 reads MNHEY; CDR2 reads SVGAGI. The CDR3 is 15 residues long. Trimming cost V 2 bases and J 0 bases, with 8 bases left between them.

The count of this clone is one. The chain joins TRBV6-6 to TRBJ1-3; perhaps TRBD1 as D (6 bases). The CDR3 totals 14 residues. From germline, CDR1 is MNHNY and CDR2 SVGAGI (reference sequence). V gave up 8 bases and J gave up 1 base, with 12 bases separating them. CDR3 DNA: TGTGCCAGCCAGGGGACCGCATCTGGAAACACCATATATTTT. This translates into CASQGTASGNTIYF.

The chain has TRBV5-1 and TRBJ2-3; 12 bases are shared with TRBD2. The V gene end was trimmed by 3 bases and the J gene end by 2 bases; junction bases not matched to a gene: 1. Germline CDR1 and CDR2: SGHRS and YFSETQ. The CDR3 is made up of 15 amino acids. The DNA of the CDR3 is TGCGCCAGCAGCTCTAGCGGGAGGGACACAGATACGCAGTATTTT. Protein: CASSSSGRDTDTQYF. Complete variable domain (other parts from reference TRBV5-1 and TRBJ2-3): KAGVTQTPRYLIKTRGQQVTLSCSPISGHRSVSWYQQTPGQGLQFLFEYFSETQRNKGNFPGRFSGRQFSNSRSEMNVSTLELGDSALYLCASSSSGRDTDTQYFGPGTRLTVL.

Regarding this clone: This CDR3 is also generated by other DNA sequences in the sample. The chain couples TRBV5-1 to TRBJ1-2; 7 bases align to TRBD1. In germline, CDR1 is SGHRS, CDR2 YFSETQ. Trimming removed 0 bases from V and 1 base from J; junction bases left unmatched: 3. The CDR3 is 15 residues long. The CDR3: CASSLATGVNYGYTF. The CDR3 DNA reads TGCGCCAGCAGCTTGGCCACAGGGGTTAACTATGGCTACACCTTC.

V and J are TRBV9 and TRBJ2-6; 9 bases line up with TRBD1. Germline V CDR1 and CDR2: SGDLS, YYNGEE. This CDR3 is built from 16 residues. J gave up 1 base and V 4 bases, and 3 bases lay outside the gene matches. The CDR3 DNA follows: TGTGCCAGCAGCCCGACAGGGGGATCTGGGGCCAACGTCCTGACTTTC. Protein: CASSPTGGSGANVLTF.

This rearrangement joins TRBV9 to TRBJ2-1; perhaps TRBD2 as D (6 bases). The CDR3 covers 15 residues. In germline, CDR1 is SGDLS, CDR2 YYNGEE. V lost 0 bases, J lost 3 bases, and 10 bases lay in between. The CDR3 protein is CASSVGGEYYNEQFF. CDR3 nucleotide sequence: TGTGCCAGCAGCGTAGGCGGGGAGTACTACAATGAGCAGTTCTTC.

This clone occurred once. The rearrangement uses TRBV29-1 and TRBJ1-1; D remains unclear. V was clipped by 6 bases and J by 1 base, with 9 bases between them. Germline V gene sequence: CDR1 SQVTM, CDR2 ANQGSEA. This CDR3 has 12 amino acids. The CDR3 DNA reads TGCAGCGTCCACAACACGAACACTGAAGCTTTCTTT. The encoded protein is CSVHNTNTEAFF.

J is TRBJ2-2 and V is TRBV7-9; D might be TRBD2 (6 bases). Deletions cut 0 bases from V and 2 bases from J, with 7 bases between. The CDR3 loop spans 15 amino acids. CDR1 is SEHNR and CDR2 is FQNEAQ in the germline V gene (reference sequence). Written as DNA, the CDR3 is TGTGCCAGCAGCTTAGCGGGGGGAAACACCGGGGAGCTGTTTTTT. Its translation: CASSLAGGNTGELFF.

The V call is TRBV7-9, the J call TRBJ2-1; TRBD2 is a possible D gene (7 bases). Per germline, CDR1 SEHNR and CDR2 FQNEAQ (reference sequence). The V end was cut by 5 bases, the J end by 10 bases, with 18 bases between. The CDR3 is made up of 14 amino acids. CDR3 protein: CASSTIGGPGEQFF. The CDR3, as DNA: TGTGCCAGCAGCACTATCGGGGGGCCAGGGGAGCAGTTCTTC.

The chain carries TRBV2 and TRBJ1-3, with D perhaps matching TRBD1 (5 bases). The germline CDR1 and CDR2 sequences are SNHLY and FYNNEI. V was trimmed by 2 bases and J by 1 base, leaving 15 bases between them. The CDR3 sequence is 17 residues long. Here the CDR3 DNA reads TGTGCCAGCAGTGAAATGGGCAGGGAAGGGTCTGGAAACACCATATATTTT. Amino acids: CASSEMGREGSGNTIYF.

This chain uses TRBV12-5 with TRBJ2-7, with D possibly matching TRBD2 (5 bases). CDR3 length: 13 amino acids. Germline V gene sequence: CDR1 LGHNT, CDR2 FRNRAP. Deletions cut 0 bases from V and 6 bases from J, with 9 bases between. DNA for the CDR3: TGTGCTAGTGGTTTGGTAGAGGGTATCGAGCAGTACTTC. This codes for CASGLVEGIEQYF.

The rearrangement uses TRBV11-2 and TRBJ2-5; 9 bases are shared with TRBD2. J gave up 3 bases and V 0 bases, and 14 bases lay outside the gene matches. This CDR3 has 19 residues. Germline values: CDR1 SGHAT, CDR2 FQNNGV. The CDR3 sequence: CASSLDAGGKRGAKETQYF. In DNA, the CDR3 is TGTGCCAGCAGCTTAGATGCGGGCGGGAAGCGGGGGGCGAAAGAGACCCAGTACTTC.

The CDR3 loop reads CASSFLGTDSNQPQHF. CDR3 coding DNA: TGTGCCAGCAGTTTTCTCGGGACAGATAGCAATCAGCCCCAGCATTTT. V and J are TRBV2 and TRBJ1-5, with 7 bases matching TRBD1. Germline trimming cut 5 bases from V and 0 bases from J; bases unmatched to any gene: 7. This CDR3 is 16 amino acids long. From germline, CDR1 is SNHLY and CDR2 FYNNEI.

V and J are TRBV19 and TRBJ2-2; 12 bases line up with TRBD1. There are 18 residues in the CDR3. V lost 3 bases, J lost 4 bases, and 9 bases stayed unmatched. Looked up from germline, CDR1 is LNHDA and CDR2 is SQIVND (reference sequence). The CDR3 DNA is TGTGCCAGTAGTATGCCCTGGGGACAGGGGGCTGGCACCGGGGAGCTGTTTTTT. Encoded protein: CASSMPWGQGAGTGELFF.

The V call is TRBV5-6, the J call TRBJ2-5; 7 nucleotides line up with TRBD2. V shed 7 bases, J shed 2 bases, and the junction held 11 bases outside the gene matches. Germline V gene data show CDR1 as SGHDT and CDR2 as YYEEEE. This CDR3 contains 15 residues. CDR3 residues: CASARRLALQETQYF. The CDR3, as DNA: TGTGCCAGCGCTCGTCGACTAGCTTTGCAAGAGACCCAGTACTTC.

Regarding this clone: The identical CDR3 is also encoded by other nucleotide sequences in the sample. V usage is TRBV6-1 and J usage is TRBJ2-5; the match to TRBD2 covers 12 bases. This CDR3 spans 15 amino acids. J was trimmed by 4 bases and V by 3 bases; bases with no gene match: 3. CDR1 MNHNS and CDR2 SASEGT come from the germline V gene. In DNA, the CDR3 is TGTGCCAGCAGTGAGCTAGCGGGGGGGCCAGAGACCCAGTACTTC. It yields the protein CASSELAGGPETQYF.